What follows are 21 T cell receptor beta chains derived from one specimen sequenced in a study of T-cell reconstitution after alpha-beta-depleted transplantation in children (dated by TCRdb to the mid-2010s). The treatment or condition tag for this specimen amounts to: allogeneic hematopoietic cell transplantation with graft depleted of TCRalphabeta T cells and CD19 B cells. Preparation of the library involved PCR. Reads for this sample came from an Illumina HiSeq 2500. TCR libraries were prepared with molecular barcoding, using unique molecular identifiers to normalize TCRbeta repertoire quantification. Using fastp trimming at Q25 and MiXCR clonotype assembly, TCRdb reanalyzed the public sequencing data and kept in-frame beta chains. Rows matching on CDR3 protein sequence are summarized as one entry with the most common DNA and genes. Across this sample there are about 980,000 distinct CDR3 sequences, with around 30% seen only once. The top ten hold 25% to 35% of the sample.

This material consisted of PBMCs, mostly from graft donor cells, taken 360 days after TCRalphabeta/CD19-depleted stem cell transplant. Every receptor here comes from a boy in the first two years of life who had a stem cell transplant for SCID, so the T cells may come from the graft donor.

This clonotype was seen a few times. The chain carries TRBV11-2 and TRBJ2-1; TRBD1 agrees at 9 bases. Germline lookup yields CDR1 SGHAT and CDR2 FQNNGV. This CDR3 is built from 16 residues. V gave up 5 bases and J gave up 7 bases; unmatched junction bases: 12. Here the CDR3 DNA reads TGTGCCAGCAGCCCCGCCGGGACAGGGACCGGGAATGAGCAGTTCTTC. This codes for CASSPAGTGTGNEQFF.

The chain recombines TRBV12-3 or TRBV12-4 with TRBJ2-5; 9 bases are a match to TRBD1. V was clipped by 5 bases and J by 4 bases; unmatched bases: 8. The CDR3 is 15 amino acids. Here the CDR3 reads CASSPGTGIRETQYF. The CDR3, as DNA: TGTGCCAGCAGTCCCGGGACAGGGATTCGAGAGACCCAGTACTTC.

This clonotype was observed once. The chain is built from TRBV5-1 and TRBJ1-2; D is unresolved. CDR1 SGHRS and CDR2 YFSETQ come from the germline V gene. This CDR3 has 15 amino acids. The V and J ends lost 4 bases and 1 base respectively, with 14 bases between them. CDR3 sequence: CASSLGGKNNYGYTF. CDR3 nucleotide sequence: TGCGCCAGCAGCCTCGGAGGAAAGAATAACTATGGCTACACCTTC. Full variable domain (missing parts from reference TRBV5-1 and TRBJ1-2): KAGVTQTPRYLIKTRGQQVTLSCSPISGHRSVSWYQQTPGQGLQFLFEYFSETQRNKGNFPGRFSGRQFSNSRSEMNVSTLELGDSALYLCASSLGGKNNYGYTFGSGTRLTVV.

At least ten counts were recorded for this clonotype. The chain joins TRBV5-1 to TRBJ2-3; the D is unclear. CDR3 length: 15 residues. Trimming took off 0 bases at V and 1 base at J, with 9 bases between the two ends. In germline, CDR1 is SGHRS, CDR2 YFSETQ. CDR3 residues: CASSLAVVGTDTQYF. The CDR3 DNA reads TGCGCCAGCAGCTTGGCGGTCGTGGGCACAGATACGCAGTATTTT.

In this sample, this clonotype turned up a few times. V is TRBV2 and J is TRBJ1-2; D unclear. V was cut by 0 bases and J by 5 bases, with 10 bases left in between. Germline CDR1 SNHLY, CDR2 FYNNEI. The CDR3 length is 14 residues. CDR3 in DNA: TGTGCCAGCAGTGAAGCGCGAGGGTTGTATGGCTACACCTTC. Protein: CASSEARGLYGYTF.

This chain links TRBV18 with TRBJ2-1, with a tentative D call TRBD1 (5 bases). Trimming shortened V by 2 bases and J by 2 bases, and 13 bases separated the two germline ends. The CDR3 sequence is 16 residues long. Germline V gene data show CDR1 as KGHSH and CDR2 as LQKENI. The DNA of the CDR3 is TGTGCCAGCTCACCAATGGCAGGGAACACCTACAATGAGCAGTTCTTC. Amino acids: CASSPMAGNTYNEQFF. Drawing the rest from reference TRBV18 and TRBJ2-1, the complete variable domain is NAGVMQNPRHLVRRRGQEARLRCSPMKGHSHVYWYRQLPEEGLKFMVYLQKENIIDESGMPKERFSAEFPKEGPSILRIQQVVRGDSAAYFCASSPMAGNTYNEQFFGPGTRLTVL.

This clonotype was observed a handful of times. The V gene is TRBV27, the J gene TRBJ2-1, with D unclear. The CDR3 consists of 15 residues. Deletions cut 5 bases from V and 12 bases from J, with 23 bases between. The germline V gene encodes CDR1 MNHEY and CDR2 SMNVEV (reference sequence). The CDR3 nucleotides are TGTGCCAGCAGTCCTATAGCCGTCCTAAGTATCACGCAGTTCTTC. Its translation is CASSPIAVLSITQFF.

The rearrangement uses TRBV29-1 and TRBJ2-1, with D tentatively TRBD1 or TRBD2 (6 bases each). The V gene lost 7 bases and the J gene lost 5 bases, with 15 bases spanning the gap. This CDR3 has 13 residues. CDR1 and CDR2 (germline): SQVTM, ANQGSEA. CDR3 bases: TGCAGCGCCCCGGGGGCGGGTAACAATGAGCAGTTCTTC. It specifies CSAPGAGNNEQFF.

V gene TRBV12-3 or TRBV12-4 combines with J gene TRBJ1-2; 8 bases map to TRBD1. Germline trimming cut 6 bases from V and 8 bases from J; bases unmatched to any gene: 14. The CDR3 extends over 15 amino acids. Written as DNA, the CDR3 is TGTGCCAGCAGCCCCTCAGGGGGCTTGGCGGAGGGCTACACCTTC. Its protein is CASSPSGGLAEGYTF.

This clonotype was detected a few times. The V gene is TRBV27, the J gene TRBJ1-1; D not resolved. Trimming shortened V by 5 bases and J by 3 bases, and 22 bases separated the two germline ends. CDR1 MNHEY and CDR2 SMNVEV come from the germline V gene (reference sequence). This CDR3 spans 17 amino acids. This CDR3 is CASSPPRTRFVYTEAFF. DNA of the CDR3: TGTGCCAGCAGTCCCCCCAGGACCCGTTTTGTGTACACTGAAGCTTTCTTT.

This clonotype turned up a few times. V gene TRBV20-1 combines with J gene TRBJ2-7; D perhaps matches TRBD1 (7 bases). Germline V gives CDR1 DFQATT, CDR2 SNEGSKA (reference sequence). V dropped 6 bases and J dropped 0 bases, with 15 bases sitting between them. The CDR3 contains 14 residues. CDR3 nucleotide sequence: TGCAGTGCCAGGGGGGCGGGGCCCTCCTACGAGCAGTACTTC. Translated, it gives CSARGAGPSYEQYF.

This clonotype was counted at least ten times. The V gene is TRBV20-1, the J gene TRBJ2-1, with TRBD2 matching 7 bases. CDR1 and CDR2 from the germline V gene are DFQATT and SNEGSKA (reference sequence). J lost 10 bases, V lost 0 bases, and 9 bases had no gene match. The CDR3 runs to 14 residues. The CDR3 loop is CSAREYWGGREQFF. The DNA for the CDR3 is TGCAGTGCTAGAGAGTATTGGGGGGGTAGGGAGCAGTTCTTC.

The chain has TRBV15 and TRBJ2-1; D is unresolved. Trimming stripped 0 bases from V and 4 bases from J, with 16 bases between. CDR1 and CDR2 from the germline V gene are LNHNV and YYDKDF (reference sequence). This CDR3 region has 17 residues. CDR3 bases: TGTGCCACCAGCAGAGAGTCGGCCTACCAGGCGTACAATGAGCAGTTCTTC. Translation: CATSRESAYQAYNEQFF.

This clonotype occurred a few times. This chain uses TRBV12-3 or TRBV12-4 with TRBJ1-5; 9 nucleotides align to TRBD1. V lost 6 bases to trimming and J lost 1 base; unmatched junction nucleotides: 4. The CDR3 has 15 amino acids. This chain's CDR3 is CASRPGQGSNQPQHF. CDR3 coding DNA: TGTGCCAGCAGACCGGGACAGGGAAGCAATCAGCCCCAGCATTTT.

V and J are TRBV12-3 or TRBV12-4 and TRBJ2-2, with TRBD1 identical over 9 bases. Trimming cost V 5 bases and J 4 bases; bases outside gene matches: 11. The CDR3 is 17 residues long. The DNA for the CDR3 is TGTGCCAGCAGTACCGGTCGGGACAGGGTTATCACCGGGGAGCTGTTTTTT. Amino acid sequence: CASSTGRDRVITGELFF.

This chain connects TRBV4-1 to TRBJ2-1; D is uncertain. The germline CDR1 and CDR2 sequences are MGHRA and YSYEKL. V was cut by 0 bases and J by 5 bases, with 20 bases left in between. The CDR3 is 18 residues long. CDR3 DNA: TGCGCCAGCAGCCAAGATCCCCTCGGACCCTTTCCAAACAATGAGCAGTTCTTC. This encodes CASSQDPLGPFPNNEQFF.

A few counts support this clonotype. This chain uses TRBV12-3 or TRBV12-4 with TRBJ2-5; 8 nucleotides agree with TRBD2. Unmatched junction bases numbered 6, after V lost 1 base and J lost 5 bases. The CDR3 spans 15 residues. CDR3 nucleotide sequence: TGTGCCAGCAGTTTAGGGATAGCGGGGTCCGAGACCCAGTACTTC. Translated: CASSLGIAGSETQYF.

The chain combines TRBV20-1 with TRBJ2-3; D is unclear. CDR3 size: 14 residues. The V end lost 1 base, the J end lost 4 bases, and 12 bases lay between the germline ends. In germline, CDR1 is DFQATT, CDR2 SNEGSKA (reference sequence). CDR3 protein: CSARARGRPDTQYF. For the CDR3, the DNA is TGCAGTGCTAGAGCCCGCGGACGGCCAGATACGCAGTATTTT.

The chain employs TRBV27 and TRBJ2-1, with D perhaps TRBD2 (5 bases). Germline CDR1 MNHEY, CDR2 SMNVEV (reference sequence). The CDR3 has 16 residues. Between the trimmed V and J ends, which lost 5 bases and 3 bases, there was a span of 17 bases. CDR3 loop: CASSPLINRGYNEQFF. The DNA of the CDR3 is TGTGCCAGCAGTCCCCTAATAAACCGGGGCTACAATGAGCAGTTCTTC.

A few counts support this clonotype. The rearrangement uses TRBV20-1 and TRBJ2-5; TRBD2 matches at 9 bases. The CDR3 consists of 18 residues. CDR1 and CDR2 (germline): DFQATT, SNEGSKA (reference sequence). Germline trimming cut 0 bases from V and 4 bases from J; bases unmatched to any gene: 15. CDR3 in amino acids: CSARDMRLAGWPGETQYF. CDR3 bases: TGCAGTGCTAGAGATATGCGGCTAGCGGGGTGGCCGGGAGAGACCCAGTACTTC.

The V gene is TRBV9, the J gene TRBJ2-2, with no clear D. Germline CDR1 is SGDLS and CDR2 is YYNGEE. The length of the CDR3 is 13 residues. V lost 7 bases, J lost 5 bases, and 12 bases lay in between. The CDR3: CASDLLWTGELFF. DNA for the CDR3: TGTGCCAGCGACCTTCTTTGGACCGGGGAGCTGTTTTTT.